This section outlines one TCR beta chain sequence together with its context. The data are from a study of blood T cell repertoires in COVID-19. Across the whole study: Spain, Italy and the United States supplied samples that represented acute and convalescent COVID-19. T cells, B-cell-depleted T cells, or PBMCs supplied cDNA or gDNA.

Authors' analysis steps: Quantification of nucleated cells was approximated via reference gene primer amplification. Assay: immunoSEQ multiplex PCR; the TCRdb copy retains only in-frame clones and omits some. V and J calls plus clone size are reproduced from that table; the DNA served to infer D and trimming. The table includes a few hundred thousand clones, 84% detected once. Germline loops: CDR1 KGHSH, CDR2 LQKENI. The trim removed 5 bases at V and 4 bases at J, leaving 3 bases unmatched. CDR3 length equals 13 residues. Sequencing used peripheral blood. The TCR comes from a human donor in a cohort sampled during active COVID-19. V and J are TRBV18 and TRBJ2-5, with TRBD1 matching over 8 bases. The CDR3 bases are TGTGCCAGCTCAGGTGGGACAGGAGAGACCCAGTACTTC. This sequence encodes CASSGGTGETQYF.